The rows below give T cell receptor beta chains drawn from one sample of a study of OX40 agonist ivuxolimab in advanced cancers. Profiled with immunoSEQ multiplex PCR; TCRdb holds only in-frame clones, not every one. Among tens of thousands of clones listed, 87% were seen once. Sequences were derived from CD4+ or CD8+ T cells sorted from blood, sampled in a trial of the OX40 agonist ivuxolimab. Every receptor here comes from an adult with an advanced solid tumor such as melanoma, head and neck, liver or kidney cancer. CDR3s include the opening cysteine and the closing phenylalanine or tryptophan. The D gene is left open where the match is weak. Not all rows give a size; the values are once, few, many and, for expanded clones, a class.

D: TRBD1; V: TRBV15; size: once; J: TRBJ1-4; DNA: TGTGCCACCGAGGCAGGGACAGGGACAGAAAAACTGTTTTTT; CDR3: CATEAGTGTEKLFF
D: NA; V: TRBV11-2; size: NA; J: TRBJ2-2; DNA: TGTGCCAGCAGCTTAGACAGGGGATATCTGTTTTTT; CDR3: CASSLDRGYLFF
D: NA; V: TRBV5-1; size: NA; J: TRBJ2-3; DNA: TGCGCCAGCAGCTTGGCCCAAGACACAGATACGCAGTATTTT; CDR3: CASSLAQDTDTQYF
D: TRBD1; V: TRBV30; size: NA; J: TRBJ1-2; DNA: TGTGCCTGGAGTGGCCGGGACAGGGGTGGCTATGACTACACCTTC; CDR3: CAWSGRDRGGYDYTF
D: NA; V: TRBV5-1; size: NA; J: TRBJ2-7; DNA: TGCGCCAGCAGCTTGGGAGGTTTCTTCTCCTACGAGCAGTACTTC; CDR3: CASSLGGFFSYEQYF
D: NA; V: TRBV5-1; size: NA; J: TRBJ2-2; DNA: TGCGCCAGCAGCGTGGGACTGAACACCGGGGAGCTGTTTTTT; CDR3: CASSVGLNTGELFF
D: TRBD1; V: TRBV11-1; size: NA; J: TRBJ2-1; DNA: TGTGCCAGCAGCTTAGATCCGCGGACAGGAGACAATGAGCAGTTCTTC; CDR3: CASSLDPRTGDNEQFF
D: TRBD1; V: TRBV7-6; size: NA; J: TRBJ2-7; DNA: TGTGCCAGCAGCTTAGTACCGGGACAGGGGCAATACGAGCAGTACTTC; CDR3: CASSLVPGQGQYEQYF
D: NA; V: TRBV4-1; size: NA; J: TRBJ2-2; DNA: TGCGCCAGCAGCCAAGCGGGGCGAGCCGGGGAGCTGTTTTTT; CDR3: CASSQAGRAGELFF
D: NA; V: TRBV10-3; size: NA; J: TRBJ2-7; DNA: TGTGCCACCAGCAGTCTAACTTACGAGCAGTACTTC; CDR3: CATSSLTYEQYF
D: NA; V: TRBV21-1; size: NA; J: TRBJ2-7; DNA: TGTGCCAGCAGCAGAACGGGAGGGATCCACGAGCAGTACTTC; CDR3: CASSRTGGIHEQYF
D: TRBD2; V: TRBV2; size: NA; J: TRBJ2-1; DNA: TGTGCCAGCAATCAACTAGCGGGATACAATGAGCAGTTCTTC; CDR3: CASNQLAGYNEQFF
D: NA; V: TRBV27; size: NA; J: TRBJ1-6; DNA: TGTGCCAGCAGGACCCCAGACAGGTGGAATTCACCCCTCCACTTT; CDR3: CASRTPDRWNSPLHF
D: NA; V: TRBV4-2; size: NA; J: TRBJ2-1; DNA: TGTGCCAGCAGCCAAAACCTGGCTGGAATCTCCTACAATGAGCAGTTCTTC; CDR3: CASSQNLAGISYNEQFF
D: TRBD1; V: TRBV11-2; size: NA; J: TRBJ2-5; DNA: TGTGCCAGCAGCGGGCCGGGACAGAGAGTAGGGCAAGAGACCCAGTACTTC; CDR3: CASSGPGQRVGQETQYF
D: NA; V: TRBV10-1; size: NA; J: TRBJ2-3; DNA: TGCGCCAGCAGTGAGGGGTTTCAGGGCGGTACGCAGTATTTT; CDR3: CASSEGFQGGTQYF
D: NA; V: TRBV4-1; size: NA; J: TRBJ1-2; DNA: TGCGCCAGCAGCCAAGAGCGGGGTAACTATGGCTACACCTTC; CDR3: CASSQERGNYGYTF
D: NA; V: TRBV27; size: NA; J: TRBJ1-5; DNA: TGTGCCGGACAAGGGACCGGGAGGAATCAGCCCCAGCATTTT; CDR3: CAGQGTGRNQPQHF